These T cell receptor beta chains were read from a single sample in a study. TCRdb re-analysed the 5' RACE reads in MiXCR, keeping a single row per CDR3 protein. The table has approximately 11,000 distinct CDR3 sequences, about 50% seen once. The material sequenced was tumor-infiltrating naive CD4+ T cells sorted from the breast tumor. The receptors originated from a female donor with breast cancer. Each CDR3 is given with its conserved first and last residue. D genes are given only for firm matches. Not every row has a clone size; where given, it reads once, few, many or a size class.

size: NA
D: NA
V: TRBV5-1
J: TRBJ2-7
CDR3: CASSPDGYYEQYF
DNA: TGCGCCAGCAGCCCAGATGGATACTACGAGCAGTACTTC

size: few
D: TRBD2
V: TRBV6-5
J: TRBJ2-5
CDR3: CASSVSGRTETQYF
DNA: TGTGCCAGCAGCGTTAGCGGGAGAACTGAGACCCAGTACTTC

size: NA
D: TRBD1
V: TRBV10-2
J: TRBJ2-7
CDR3: CASREANRGIYEQYF
DNA: TGCGCCAGCAGAGAGGCTAACAGGGGTATCTACGAGCAGTACTTC

size: NA
D: NA
V: TRBV7-9
J: TRBJ1-2
CDR3: CASSFRGSPRNGYTF
DNA: TGTGCCAGCAGCTTCCGGGGCAGCCCGCGGAATGGCTACACCTTC

size: once
D: TRBD2
V: TRBV6-2/TRBV6-3
J: TRBJ2-7
CDR3: CASLGPQPGGRWNEQYF
DNA: TGTGCCAGCCTAGGACCTCAGCCGGGCGGGAGGTGGAACGAGCAGTACTTC

size: NA
D: NA
V: TRBV7-9
J: TRBJ2-2
CDR3: CASSQGTNTGELFF
DNA: TGTGCCAGCAGCCAGGGGACGAACACCGGGGAGCTGTTTTTT

size: NA
D: NA
V: TRBV6-5
J: TRBJ1-2
CDR3: CASSYLVSSLGGTRNGYTF
DNA: TGTGCCAGCAGTTATCTAGTTTCGAGTCTAGGGGGGACGAGGAATGGCTACACCTTC

size: NA
D: NA
V: TRBV20-1
J: TRBJ2-5
CDR3: CSARDLSGAEETQYF
DNA: TGCAGTGCTAGAGATCTTTCAGGGGCTGAAGAGACCCAGTACTTC

size: NA
D: NA
V: TRBV20-1
J: TRBJ2-7
CDR3: CSANQQGWEWYEQYF
DNA: TGCAGTGCTAACCAACAGGGTTGGGAGTGGTACGAGCAGTACTTC

size: NA
D: NA
V: TRBV6-2/TRBV6-3
J: TRBJ2-1
CDR3: CASTMTGYNEQFF
DNA: TGTGCCAGCACCATGACAGGCTACAATGAGCAGTTCTTC

size: NA
D: TRBD1
V: TRBV6-5
J: TRBJ2-2
CDR3: CATRTGFGGELFF
DNA: TGTGCCACAAGGACAGGGTTCGGCGGGGAGCTGTTTTTT

size: NA
D: NA
V: TRBV29-1
J: TRBJ2-3
CDR3: CSVETRLTDTQYF
DNA: TGCAGCGTTGAAACCCGCCTCACAGATACGCAGTATTTT

size: once
D: TRBD1
V: TRBV7-9
J: TRBJ2-1
CDR3: CASSLEGDSNEQFF
DNA: TGTGCCAGCAGCTTAGAGGGGGACAGCAATGAGCAGTTCTTC

size: few
D: NA
V: TRBV5-1
J: TRBJ1-2
CDR3: CASSFGEVRYGYTF
DNA: TGCGCCAGCAGCTTTGGGGAAGTTCGCTATGGCTACACCTTC

size: medium-sized
D: NA
V: TRBV29-1
J: TRBJ1-1
CDR3: CSGARTMNTEAFF
DNA: TGCAGCGGCGCTAGAACCATGAACACTGAAGCTTTCTTT

size: few
D: TRBD2
V: TRBV7-2
J: TRBJ2-1
CDR3: CASSARTSGSGRYNEQFF
DNA: TGTGCCAGCAGCGCGCGGACTAGCGGGAGTGGTCGCTACAATGAGCAGTTCTTC

size: NA
D: NA
V: TRBV30
J: TRBJ2-3
CDR3: CAWSVGAGTDTQYF
DNA: TGTGCCTGGAGTGTGGGCGCTGGCACAGATACGCAGTATTTT

size: few
D: NA
V: TRBV7-6
J: TRBJ2-2
CDR3: CASSPGNTGELFF
DNA: TGTGCCAGCAGCCCCGGGAACACCGGGGAGCTGTTTTTT

size: NA
D: NA
V: TRBV20-1
J: TRBJ2-1
CDR3: CSAEVVSSYNEQFF
DNA: TGCAGTGCCGAGGTGGTTAGCTCCTACAATGAGCAGTTCTTC

size: NA
D: TRBD2
V: TRBV7-6
J: TRBJ2-5
CDR3: CASSFSPSGRGETQYF
DNA: TGTGCCAGCAGCTTTAGTCCTAGCGGGAGAGGGGAGACCCAGTACTTC

size: few
D: TRBD2
V: TRBV4-1
J: TRBJ2-3
CDR3: CASSQGFSGRAVDTQYF
DNA: TGCGCCAGCAGCCAAGGCTTTAGCGGGAGGGCCGTAGATACGCAGTATTTT

size: NA
D: NA
V: TRBV20-1
J: TRBJ2-4
CDR3: CSASVTGFGKNIQYF
DNA: TGCAGTGCTAGTGTAACAGGGTTTGGCAAAAACATTCAGTACTTC

size: NA
D: TRBD2
V: TRBV5-1
J: TRBJ2-5
CDR3: CASSPLAGAETQYF
DNA: TGCGCCAGCAGCCCGTTAGCGGGAGCGGAGACCCAGTACTTC

size: few
D: TRBD2
V: TRBV5-1
J: TRBJ2-3
CDR3: CASSLGGLESDTQYF
DNA: TGCGCCAGCAGCTTGGGGGGACTAGAGTCGGATACGCAGTATTTT

size: NA
D: NA
V: TRBV20-1
J: TRBJ1-5
CDR3: CSAVRAVVIDQPQHF
DNA: TGCAGTGCTGTACGGGCAGTGGTGATCGATCAGCCCCAGCATTTT

size: few
D: NA
V: TRBV19
J: TRBJ2-2
CDR3: CASSETRGVGELFF
DNA: TGTGCCAGTAGCGAGACCAGAGGTGTCGGGGAGCTGTTTTTT

size: NA
D: TRBD2
V: TRBV20-1
J: TRBJ2-2
CDR3: CSASGTSETGELFF
DNA: TGCAGTGCATCCGGGACTAGCGAAACCGGGGAGCTGTTTTTT

size: few
D: NA
V: TRBV20-1
J: TRBJ1-5
CDR3: CSAGLDAGVLQPQHF
DNA: TGCAGTGCCGGCCTCGACGCGGGAGTTCTTCAGCCCCAGCATTTT